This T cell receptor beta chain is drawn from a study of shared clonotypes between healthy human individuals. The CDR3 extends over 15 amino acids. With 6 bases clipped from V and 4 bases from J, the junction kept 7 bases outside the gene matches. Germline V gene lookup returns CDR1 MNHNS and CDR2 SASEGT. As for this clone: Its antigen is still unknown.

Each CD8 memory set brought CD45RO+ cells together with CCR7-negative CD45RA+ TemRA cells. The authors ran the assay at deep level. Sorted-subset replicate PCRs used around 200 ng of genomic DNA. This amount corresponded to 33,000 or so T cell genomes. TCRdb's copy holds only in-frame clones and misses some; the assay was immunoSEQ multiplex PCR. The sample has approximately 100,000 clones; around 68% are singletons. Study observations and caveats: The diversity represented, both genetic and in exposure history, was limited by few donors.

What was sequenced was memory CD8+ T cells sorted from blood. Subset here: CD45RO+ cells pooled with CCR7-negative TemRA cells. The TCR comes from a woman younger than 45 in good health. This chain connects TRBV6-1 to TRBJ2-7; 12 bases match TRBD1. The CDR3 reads CASRFRDRGHYEQYF. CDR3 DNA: TGTGCCAGCAGGTTCCGGGACAGGGGGCATTACGAGCAGTACTTC.